This passage covers 32 T cell receptor beta chains from one sample sequenced in a study of response to subunit inactivated influenza vaccine. TCRdb recomputed calls from the RT-PCR reads with MiXCR, one row per CDR3 protein. The table records 560,000 or so distinct CDR3 sequences, 7.5% to 8.5% of them present only once. The sample in question was PBMCs from blood, obtained around 25 months after vaccination. These receptors were collected from a man between 50 and 70 years old who received an inactivated influenza vaccine.

There are many counts of this clonotype. V and J are TRBV28 and TRBJ2-2; 9 nucleotides align to TRBD1. The trim removed 3 bases at V and 6 bases at J, leaving 5 bases unmatched. The CDR3 covers 15 residues. The V gene's germline CDR1 is MDHEN and CDR2 SYDVKM. The CDR3 is CASSFRQGVAGELFF. CDR3 in DNA: TGTGCCAGCAGTTTTCGACAGGGGGTAGCCGGGGAGCTGTTTTTT.

With regard to this clonotype: A read error is possible here, since a much larger clone lies one base away. The chain uses TRBV10-3 and TRBJ1-3; tentative D call: TRBD1 (5 bases). The CDR3 contains 13 residues. Germline lookup yields CDR1 ENHRY and CDR2 SYGVKD. DNA for the CDR3: TGTACCATGTCGACAGTCTCTGGAAACACCATATATTTT. Protein sequence: CTMSTVSGNTIYF.

This clonotype was detected many times. This chain joins TRBV12-3 or TRBV12-4 and TRBJ2-7, with D perhaps assigned TRBD1 or TRBD2 (7 bases each). Trimming pared 2 bases from V and 3 bases from J, leaving 11 bases between. The CDR3 has 14 residues. In nucleotides, the CDR3 is TGTGCCAGCAGTTTACAGGGGGAGGGCTACGAGCAGTACTTC. It specifies CASSLQGEGYEQYF.

CDR3: CSARDKEGPDFYEQYF. Here the CDR3 DNA reads TGCAGTGCTAGAGATAAAGAGGGCCCCGACTTCTACGAGCAGTACTTC. The rearrangement links TRBV20-1 to TRBJ2-7; D is possibly TRBD2 (5 bases). This CDR3 comprises 16 residues. Trimming stripped 0 bases from V and 3 bases from J, with 18 bases between. Germline lookup yields CDR1 DFQATT and CDR2 SNEGSKA (reference sequence).

This clonotype was detected ten times or more. This chain joins TRBV29-1 and TRBJ2-3; 7 nucleotides align to TRBD1. This CDR3 spans 14 amino acids. The J segment lost 4 bases and the V segment lost 1 base, leaving 5 bases of the junction unmatched. CDR1 and CDR2 (germline): SQVTM, ANQGSEA. The DNA for the CDR3 is TGCAGCGTTGAAGCAGGGGGTATCGCAGATACGCAGTATTTT. Translated, it gives CSVEAGGIADTQYF.

This clonotype has a count of ten or more. The CDR3 here is CASSLGTPNTEAFF. The CDR3 nucleotides read TGTGCCAGCAGCCTCGGGACACCCAACACTGAAGCTTTCTTT. V and J are TRBV7-9 and TRBJ1-1, with D tentatively TRBD1 (6 bases). Trimming took off 5 bases at V and 2 bases at J, with 12 bases between the two ends. The CDR3 loop spans 14 amino acids. Germline V lookup: CDR1 SEHNR, CDR2 FQNEAQ (reference sequence). The full variable domain, in which reference TRBV7-9 and TRBJ1-1 provide the parts outside the CDR3, is DTGVSQNPRHKITKRGQNVTFRCDPISEHNRLYWYRQTLGQGPEFLTYFQNEAQLEKSRLLSDRFSAERPKGSFSTLEIQRTEQGDSAMYLCASSLGTPNTEAFFGQGTRLTVV.

This chain joins TRBV9 and TRBJ2-2; 7 nucleotides align to TRBD1. The CDR3 loop spans 18 amino acids. With V trimmed by 3 bases and J by 0 bases, 11 bases remained unmatched. Germline lookup yields CDR1 SGDLS and CDR2 YYNGEE. The CDR3 nucleotides read TGTGCCAGCAGCGGCCTACAGGGGCCAAAACCGAACACCGGGGAGCTGTTTTTT. Its protein is CASSGLQGPKPNTGELFF.

This clonotype was observed a handful of times. This chain connects TRBV28 to TRBJ2-1; weak D call: TRBD2 (6 bases). The CDR3 totals 14 residues. Trimming pared 3 bases from V and 6 bases from J, leaving 12 bases between. Germline V CDR1 and CDR2: MDHEN, SYDVKM. The CDR3 loop is CASSLGRLPNEQFF. In nucleotides, the CDR3 is TGTGCCAGCAGTTTGGGGAGGCTGCCCAATGAGCAGTTCTTC.

This clonotype has at least ten counts. The chain employs TRBV5-4 and TRBJ1-2; 8 nucleotides align to TRBD1. J was trimmed by 0 bases and V by 0 bases; bases with no gene match: 4. The V gene's germline CDR1 is SGHNT and CDR2 YYREEE (reference sequence). This CDR3 is 16 amino acids long. DNA for the CDR3: TGTGCCAGCAGCTTGGCGACAGGGGATCCTAACTATGGCTACACCTTC. It yields the protein CASSLATGDPNYGYTF.

This sequence joins TRBV6-1 and TRBJ2-3; the D gene is possibly TRBD2 (7 bases). CDR1 is MNHNS and CDR2 is SASEGT in the germline V gene. The V gene lost 4 bases and the J gene lost 0 bases, with 14 bases spanning the gap. The CDR3 has 16 amino acids. The CDR3 spells CASSAGRGSSTDTQYF. The CDR3 coding sequence is TGTGCCAGCAGTGCTGGGAGGGGGTCTAGCACAGATACGCAGTATTTT.

This clonotype was seen more than once but under ten times. CDR3 loop: CASSQVLTGDHTQYF. CDR3 sequence (DNA): TGCGCCAGCAGCCAAGTGTTGACGGGGGACCATACGCAGTATTTT. The chain employs TRBV4-3 and TRBJ2-3, with TRBD2 as a possible D gene (6 bases). Per the germline V gene, CDR1 is LGHNA and CDR2 is YSLEER. The CDR3 is made up of 15 amino acids. Deletions cut 1 base from V and 7 bases from J, with 15 bases between.

The J gene is TRBJ2-7, the V gene TRBV7-2; possible D gene TRBD1, 8 bases. The germline V and J ends were trimmed by 2 bases and 6 bases, with 14 bases remaining between them. This CDR3 has 14 amino acids. The germline V gene has CDR1 SGHTA and CDR2 FQGNSA. The CDR3 coding sequence is TGTGCCAGCAGCTTACGAGCGGGACAGGTCGAGCAGTACTTC. It codes for CASSLRAGQVEQYF.

This clonotype was seen ten or more times. The chain recombines TRBV2 with TRBJ2-1; 8 bases agree with TRBD1. Germline CDR1 SNHLY, CDR2 FYNNEI. Trimming took 8 bases from V and 9 from J; bases not matched to a gene: 12. The CDR3 totals 14 residues. CDR3 coding DNA: TGTGCCAGCCAACAACTGACAGGGGAAAGTGAGCAGTTCTTC. Translating it yields CASQQLTGESEQFF.

The rearrangement uses TRBV6-1 and TRBJ2-5; 7 bases agree with TRBD1. The V and J ends lost 6 bases and 5 bases, in that order; junction bases with no gene match: 6. The CDR3 is 13 amino acids. Germline V gives CDR1 MNHNS, CDR2 SASEGT. CDR3: CASRVTGVETQYF. DNA of the CDR3: TGTGCCAGCAGGGTAACAGGGGTGGAGACCCAGTACTTC.

V gene TRBV20-1 combines with J gene TRBJ2-2; 16 bases fit TRBD2. The V gene end was trimmed by 3 bases and the J gene end by 5 bases; junction bases not matched to a gene: 6. The CDR3 has 17 amino acids. Germline V gene lookup returns CDR1 DFQATT and CDR2 SNEGSKA (reference sequence). The CDR3 DNA follows: TGCAGTGCTAGTGGGACTAGCGGGGGGGCCCGAACCGGGGAGCTGTTTTTT. Translation: CSASGTSGGARTGELFF.

This clonotype was seen more than once but under ten times. J is TRBJ2-1 and V is TRBV5-1, with 9 nucleotides matching TRBD1. This CDR3 spans 16 amino acids. Trimming cost V 1 base and J 6 bases; bases outside gene matches: 8. CDR1 is SGHRS, CDR2 YFSETQ, per germline. The DNA for the CDR3 is TGCGCCAGCAGCTTGACTGCGACAGGGGGTGTCAATGAGCAGTTCTTC. Translated, it gives CASSLTATGGVNEQFF.

There are a few counts of this clonotype. This chain connects TRBV4-3 to TRBJ2-7; TRBD2 matches at 7 bases. The CDR3 contains 15 residues. Germline CDR1 is LGHNA and CDR2 is YSLEER. Trimming at V came to 0 bases and at J to 6 bases, leaving 8 bases not matched to a gene. The CDR3 coding sequence is TGCGCCAGCAGCCAAGACTATATGGCTAGCGGCGAGCAGTACTTC. This gives the protein CASSQDYMASGEQYF.

This chain uses TRBV9 with TRBJ2-1; 9 bases match TRBD2. The V segment lost 6 bases and the J segment 0 bases; nucleotides outside the gene matches: 4. The CDR3 consists of 15 residues. The germline V gene has CDR1 SGDLS and CDR2 YYNGEE. The CDR3 DNA reads TGTGCCAGCACCGTGACTAGCGGCTCCTACAATGAGCAGTTCTTC. It codes for CASTVTSGSYNEQFF. Drawing the rest from reference TRBV9 and TRBJ2-1, the complete variable domain is DSGVTQTPKHLITATGQRVTLRCSPRSGDLSVYWYQQSLDQGLQFLIQYYNGEERAKGNILERFSAQQFPDLHSELNLSSLELGDSALYFCASTVTSGSYNEQFFGPGTRLTVL.

This clonotype turned up a few times. V and J are TRBV6-2 or TRBV6-3 and TRBJ2-3; TRBD2 agrees at 8 bases. The CDR3 spans 19 residues. Per germline, CDR1 MNHEY and CDR2 SVGEGT. The ends lost 0 bases at V and 6 bases at J; junction bases unmatched: 17. The CDR3 sequence is CASSYSRATSGGRRDTQYF. As DNA, the CDR3 is TGTGCCAGCAGTTACTCCCGTGCTACATCGGGGGGGCGCAGGGATACGCAGTATTTT.

Notes on this clonotype: The junction and the germline gene differ at one end; a read error may be behind it. The rearrangement links TRBV3-1 to TRBJ2-3; D call uncertain. This CDR3 comprises 15 residues. Germline assignment: CDR1 LGHDT and CDR2 YNNKEL (reference sequence). The CDR3 DNA follows: TGTGCCGGCAGCCAAGTGAAACGGGGCACAGATACGCAGTATTTT. This codes for CAGSQVKRGTDTQYF.

This chain connects TRBV5-1 to TRBJ2-7, with unresolved D. The ends were cut back, 4 bases at V and 0 bases at J, with 8 bases in the middle. Germline CDR1 reads SGHRS; CDR2 reads YFSETQ. This CDR3 is built from 13 residues. CDR3 DNA: TGCGCCAGCAGCCCCGTGTCCTCCTACGAGCAGTACTTC. It codes for CASSPVSSYEQYF.

This clonotype showed up many times. The chain combines TRBV27 with TRBJ2-1, with D unclear. Germline CDR1 MNHEY, CDR2 SMNVEV (reference sequence). The CDR3 runs 14 residues. V was shortened by 9 bases and J by 4 bases, with 16 bases between the two germline ends. CDR3 region: CASSPWAAYNEQFF. CDR3 coding DNA: TGTGCCAGTTCGCCTTGGGCGGCATACAATGAGCAGTTCTTC.

This clonotype was found many times. The V and J genes are TRBV7-9 and TRBJ2-3; D might be TRBD1 or TRBD2, each matching 5 bases. Germline CDR1 SEHNR, CDR2 FQNEAQ (reference sequence). The CDR3 extends over 17 amino acids. V lost 1 base to trimming and J lost 0 bases, with 14 bases between them. The CDR3 nucleotides are TGTGCCAGCAGCTTAGGATTCCCGGGGCCAAGCACAGATACGCAGTATTTT. Its translation is CASSLGFPGPSTDTQYF.

This clonotype was counted between two and nine times. CDR3 sequence: CSATIAGGRNDNEQFF. The DNA of the CDR3 is TGCAGTGCTACTATAGCGGGGGGACGTAATGACAATGAGCAGTTCTTC. J is TRBJ2-1 and V is TRBV20-1; 10 bases match TRBD2. V lost 4 bases, J lost 5 bases, and 11 bases stayed unmatched. Germline V gene data show CDR1 as DFQATT and CDR2 as SNEGSKA (reference sequence). This CDR3 contains 16 residues.

The V call is TRBV7-3, the J call TRBJ2-2, with 7 bases lining up with TRBD2. This CDR3 has 13 amino acids. V shed 8 bases, J shed 5 bases, and the junction held 5 bases outside the gene matches. From germline, CDR1 is SGHTA and CDR2 FQGTGA. The CDR3 DNA follows: TGTGCCAGCCAGCTAGCGGCGACCGGGGAGCTGTTTTTT. It specifies CASQLAATGELFF.

In this sample, this clonotype turned up a few times. The V and J genes are TRBV5-5 and TRBJ2-3; TRBD1 is a possible D gene (6 bases). The germline V gene encodes CDR1 SGHKS and CDR2 YYEKEE (reference sequence). The V gene lost 0 bases and the J gene lost 4 bases, with 9 bases spanning the gap. The CDR3 consists of 14 residues. The CDR3 spells CASSLGGLADTQYF. The CDR3 DNA sequence: TGTGCCAGCAGCTTGGGGGGGCTCGCAGATACGCAGTATTTT.

This clonotype appeared many times. The rearrangement links TRBV5-6 to TRBJ2-3, with no clear D. Trimming cost V 0 bases and J 4 bases, with 6 bases left between them. The CDR3 contains 13 residues. CDR1 is SGHDT, CDR2 YYEEEE, per germline. CDR3 coding DNA: TGTGCCAGCAGCTTGGTGTCTGCAGATACGCAGTATTTT. It translates to CASSLVSADTQYF.

This chain connects TRBV6-1 to TRBJ1-6, with D possibly TRBD1 on 5 matching bases. V was pared by 7 bases and J by 8 bases, with 18 bases between. The CDR3 totals 15 residues. From germline, CDR1 is MNHNS and CDR2 SASEGT. The CDR3 spells CASNFGTRGDSPLHF. For the CDR3, the DNA is TGTGCCAGCAACTTCGGGACGCGGGGGGATTCACCCCTCCACTTT.

This clonotype was detected a few times. The chain couples TRBV7-9 to TRBJ2-1; 10 positions agree with TRBD2. The germline V gene has CDR1 SEHNR and CDR2 FQNEAQ (reference sequence). The CDR3 is 13 residues long. V shed 8 bases and J 2 bases; nucleotides not matched to a gene: 0. The CDR3 is CASGLAAYNEQFF. CDR3 DNA: TGTGCCAGCGGACTAGCGGCCTACAATGAGCAGTTCTTC.

J is TRBJ1-3 and V is TRBV28; D not certain. Trimming took 7 bases from V and 4 from J, leaving 17 bases between them. This CDR3 comprises 15 residues. Germline V gene sequence: CDR1 MDHEN, CDR2 SYDVKM. The CDR3 bases are TGTGCCAGCACTTCTGCCGGGGTGGGAGGAAACACCATATATTTT. Encoded protein: CASTSAGVGGNTIYF.

This clonotype has only a few counts. The chain recombines TRBV6-2 or TRBV6-3 with TRBJ2-3; 11 bases line up with TRBD2. Germline-derived CDR1 and CDR2 are MNHEY and SVGEGT. The CDR3 sequence is 19 residues long. With 2 bases clipped from V and 0 bases from J, the junction kept 10 bases outside the gene matches. This chain's CDR3 is CASSYPNLLAGGSTDTQYF. In DNA form, the CDR3 reads TGTGCCAGCAGTTACCCCAACCTTCTAGCGGGGGGCAGCACAGATACGCAGTATTTT.

This chain links TRBV24-1 with TRBJ2-1; 11 bases are shared with TRBD2. Germline CDR1 is KGHDR and CDR2 is SFDVKD. CDR3 length: 14 residues. J was trimmed by 4 bases and V by 9 bases; bases with no gene match: 4. CDR3 DNA: TGTGCCACCTCCGGGACTAGCGGATACAATGAGCAGTTCTTC. This gives the protein CATSGTSGYNEQFF.